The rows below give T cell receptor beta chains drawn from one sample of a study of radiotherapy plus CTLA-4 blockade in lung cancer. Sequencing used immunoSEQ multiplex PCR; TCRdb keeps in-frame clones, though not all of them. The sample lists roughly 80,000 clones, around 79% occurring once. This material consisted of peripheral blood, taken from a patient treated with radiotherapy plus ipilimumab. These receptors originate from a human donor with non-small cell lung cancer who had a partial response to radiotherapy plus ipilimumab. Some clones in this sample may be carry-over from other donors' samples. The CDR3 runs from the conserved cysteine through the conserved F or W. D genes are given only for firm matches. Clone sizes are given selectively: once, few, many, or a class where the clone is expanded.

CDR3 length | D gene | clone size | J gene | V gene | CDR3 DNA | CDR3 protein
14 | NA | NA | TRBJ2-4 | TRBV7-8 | TGTGCCAGCAGCTTAGGCGGGGAGAAAAACATTCAGTACTTC | CASSLGGEKNIQYF
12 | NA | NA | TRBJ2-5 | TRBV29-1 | TGCAGCGTTGAACGAGGGTCTGAGACCCAGTACTTC | CSVERGSETQYF
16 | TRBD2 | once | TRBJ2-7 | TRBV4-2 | TGTGCCAGCAGCCTTGGACTAGCGGAGGTTGGGGGCGAGCAGTACTTC | CASSLGLAEVGGEQYF
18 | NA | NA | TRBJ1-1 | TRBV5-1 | TGCGCCAGCAGCTTGGGGCGGGGGGGGACTACGAGGGACACTGAAGCTTTCTTT | CASSLGRGGTTRDTEAFF
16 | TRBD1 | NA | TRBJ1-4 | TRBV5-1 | TGCGCCAGCAGCTTGGTTCAGGGGGCAACTAATGAAAAACTGTTTTTT | CASSLVQGATNEKLFF
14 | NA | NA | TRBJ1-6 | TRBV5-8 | TGTGCCAGCAGCTTGGGACACAATAATTCACCCCTCCACTTT | CASSLGHNNSPLHF
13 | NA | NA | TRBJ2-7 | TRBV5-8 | TGTGCCAGCAGCTACCTTCAGGGCCACGAGCAGTACTTC | CASSYLQGHEQYF
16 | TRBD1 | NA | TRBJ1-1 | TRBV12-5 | TGTGCTAGTGGTTCGTCATACAGGGGCTTCGGCACTGAAGCTTTCTTT | CASGSSYRGFGTEAFF
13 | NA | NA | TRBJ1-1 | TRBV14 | TGTGCCAGCAGCCAAGATTGGGTCCAGAGGCCTTTCTTT | CASSQDWVQRPFF
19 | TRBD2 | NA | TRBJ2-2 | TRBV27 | TGTGCCAGCAGTTCCACAAAATTAGCGGGGGGATTCAATTACGGGGAGCTGTTTTTT | CASSSTKLAGGFNYGELFF
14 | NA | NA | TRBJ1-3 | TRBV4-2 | TGTGCCAGCAGCTTTGTCGGGGCTGGAAACACCATATATTTT | CASSFVGAGNTIYF
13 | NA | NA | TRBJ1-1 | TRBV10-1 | TGCGCCAGCGGACCGTCGAGGGACACTGAAGCTTTCTTT | CASGPSRDTEAFF
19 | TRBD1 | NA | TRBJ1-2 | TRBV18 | TGTGCCAGCTCACCATATCGCCAGGGGGTGAGACCAGATAACTATGGCTACACCTTC | CASSPYRQGVRPDNYGYTF
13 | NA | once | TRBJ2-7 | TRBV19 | TGTGCCAGTAGTAAACTCGCCACCTACGAGCAGTACTTC | CASSKLATYEQYF
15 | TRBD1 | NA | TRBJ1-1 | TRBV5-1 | TGCGCCAGCAGCTTGGGACAGGGAATGAACACTGAAGCTTTCTTT | CASSLGQGMNTEAFF
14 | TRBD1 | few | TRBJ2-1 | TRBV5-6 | TGTGCCAGCAGCACCGGGACAGGGGGCAATGAGCAGTTCTTC | CASSTGTGGNEQFF
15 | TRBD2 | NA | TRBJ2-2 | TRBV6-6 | TGTGCCAGTTACCGGGGGGGGTCTAACACCGGGGAGCTGTTTTTT | CASYRGGSNTGELFF
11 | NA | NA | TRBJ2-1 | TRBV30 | TGTGCCTGGAGTTCGCGGGTTGAGCAGTTCTTC | CAWSSRVEQFF
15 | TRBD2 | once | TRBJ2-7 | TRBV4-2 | TGTGCCAGCAGCCAAGAGACTAGCGGGACTCGCGAGCAGTACTTC | CASSQETSGTREQYF
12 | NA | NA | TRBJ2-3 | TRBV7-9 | TGTGCCAGCAGCGTTAGTGCAGATACGCAGTATTTT | CASSVSADTQYF
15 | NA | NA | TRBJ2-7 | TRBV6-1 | TGTGCCAGCAGTGAACCCTTGAGACTAGCCTACGAGCAGTACTTC | CASSEPLRLAYEQYF
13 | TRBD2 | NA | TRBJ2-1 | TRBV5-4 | TGTGCCAGCACCCGGGCTAGCGGTAATGAGCAGTTCTTC | CASTRASGNEQFF
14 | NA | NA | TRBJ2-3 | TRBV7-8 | TGTGCCAGCAGCTTAGACAGGTTCACAGATACGCAGTATTTT | CASSLDRFTDTQYF
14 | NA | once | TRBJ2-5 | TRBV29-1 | TGCAGCGTTGTGAGGCTAGCGTACCTACGGACCCAGTACTTC | CSVVRLAYLRTQYF
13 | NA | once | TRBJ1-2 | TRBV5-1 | TGCGCCAGCAGCTTGACGACTGACTATGGCTACACCTTC | CASSLTTDYGYTF
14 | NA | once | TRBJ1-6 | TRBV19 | TGTGCCAGTTCCCCGGACAGTCGGAATTCACCCCTCCACTTT | CASSPDSRNSPLHF
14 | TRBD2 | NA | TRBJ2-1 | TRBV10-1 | TGCGCCAGCAGTGAGTCCCTTACTAGCGGGATGGAGTTCTTC | CASSESLTSGMEFF
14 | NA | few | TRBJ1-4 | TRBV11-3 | TGTGCCAGCAGCTTTGACAGGTGGAATGAAAAACTGTTTTTT | CASSFDRWNEKLFF
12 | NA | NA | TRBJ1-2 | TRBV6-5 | TGTGCCAGCTTCCAGGGGTCCTCTGGCTACACCTTC | CASFQGSSGYTF
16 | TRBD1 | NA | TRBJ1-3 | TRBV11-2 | TGTGCCAGCAGCCCTCCCGGGACAGGGAGAGGAAACACCATATATTTT | CASSPPGTGRGNTIYF
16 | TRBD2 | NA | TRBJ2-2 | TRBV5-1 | TGCGCCAGCAGCCTAACTAGCGGGTCTAGTTCCGGGGAGCTGTTTTTT | CASSLTSGSSSGELFF
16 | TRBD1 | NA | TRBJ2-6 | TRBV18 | TGTGCCAGTAAGGGGGCCTTTACTTCTGGGGCCAACGTCCTGACTTTC | CASKGAFTSGANVLTF
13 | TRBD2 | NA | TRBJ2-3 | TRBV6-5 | TGTGCCAGCAGCCCCGGGGGGGCAGATACGCAGTATTTT | CASSPGGADTQYF
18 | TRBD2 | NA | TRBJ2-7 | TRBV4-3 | TGCGCCAGCAGCCAAGGGGTTAGCGGGGGTAGTGTATCCTACGAGCAGTACTTC | CASSQGVSGGSVSYEQYF
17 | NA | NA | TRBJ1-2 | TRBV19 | TGTGCCAGTAGTACATTTCGGGGGGCGCATGGGGAGGTCGGCTACACCTTC | CASSTFRGAHGEVGYTF
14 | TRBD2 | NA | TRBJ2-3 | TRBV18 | TGTGCCAGCTCCGGGGGGGGTAGCACAGATACGCAGTATTTT | CASSGGGSTDTQYF
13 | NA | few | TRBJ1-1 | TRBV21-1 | TGTGCCAGCATAGGACAGGGGAAAATTGAAGCTTTCTTT | CASIGQGKIEAFF
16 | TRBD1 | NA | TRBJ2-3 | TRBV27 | TGTGCCAGCAGTTTACTCTGGACAGGGAGTGCAGATACGCAGTATTTT | CASSLLWTGSADTQYF
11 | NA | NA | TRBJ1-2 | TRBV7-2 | TGTGCCAGCAGCGGCCTCAGGGTCTACACCTTC | CASSGLRVYTF
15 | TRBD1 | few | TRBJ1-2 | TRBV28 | TGTGCCAGCAGTCTCCTCCGGACAGGGAACTATGGCTACACCTTC | CASSLLRTGNYGYTF
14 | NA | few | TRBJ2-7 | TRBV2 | TGTGCCAGCAGTGAAGGACTGGGCTCCTACGAGCAGTACTTC | CASSEGLGSYEQYF
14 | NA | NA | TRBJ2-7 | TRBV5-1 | TGCGCCAGCAGCCTGCAAGACAGCACGAGAGAGCAGTACTTC | CASSLQDSTREQYF
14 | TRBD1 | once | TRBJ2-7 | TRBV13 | TGTGCCAGCAGCACGGACAGGGGCGGGTACGAGCAGTACTTC | CASSTDRGGYEQYF